The sequence of this TCR beta chain was determined in a study of technical replicates of blood from a handful of donors. The germline gives CDR1 KGHSY, CDR2 FQNENV. The CDR3 loop spans 14 amino acids. Deletions cut 1 base from V and 6 bases from J, with 7 bases between. The protocol was immunoSEQ multiplex PCR, while the TCRdb copy is restricted to in-frame clones and leaves out a portion. Of about 56,000 clones listed, 85% to 95% are singletons. The clonotype originates from a human donor in good health. Some clones in this sample may be carry-over from other donors' samples. The chain employs TRBV16 and TRBJ1-6; D remains ambiguous. The sample comprised PBMCs. CDR3 sequence reads: CASSQFGSNSPLHF. CDR3 nucleotides: TGTGCCAGCAGCCAATTCGGGAGTAATTCACCCCTCCACTTT.